These T cell receptor beta chains were read from a single sample in a study of Ad26.COV2.S vaccination and SARS-CoV-2 variants. The assay was immunoSEQ multiplex PCR, and TCRdb's table has in-frame clones only and misses some. The sample yields about 350,000 clones, around 90% seen once. This sample comprised peripheral blood, obtained after recovery from COVID-19. Every receptor here comes from a human donor who had recovered from COVID-19. Both conserved end residues are part of each CDR3. The D gene is left open where the match is weak. Rows may omit the clone size; those that give it use once, few, many or a size class.

D gene: TRBD2
V gene: TRBV11-2
clone size: -
J gene: TRBJ2-1
CDR3 protein: CASSRLTGGYNNEQFF
CDR3 DNA: TGTGCCAGCAGCCGACTGACGGGGGGATACAACAATGAGCAGTTCTTC

D gene: -
V gene: TRBV11-2
clone size: -
J gene: TRBJ2-1
CDR3 protein: CASSSRGGGGARNEQFF
CDR3 DNA: TGTGCCAGCAGCTCCAGAGGTGGAGGGGGGGCTCGGAATGAGCAGTTCTTC

D gene: TRBD1
V gene: TRBV7-9
clone size: -
J gene: TRBJ2-5
CDR3 protein: CASSRQGTETQYF
CDR3 DNA: TGTGCCAGCAGCAGACAGGGTACAGAGACCCAGTACTTC

D gene: -
V gene: TRBV12-3/TRBV12-4
clone size: once
J gene: TRBJ1-2
CDR3 protein: CASSLGGAYGYTF
CDR3 DNA: TGTGCCAGCAGTTTAGGGGGTGCCTATGGCTACACCTTC

D gene: -
V gene: TRBV4-3
clone size: -
J gene: TRBJ2-1
CDR3 protein: CASSQDLTDSYNEQFF
CDR3 DNA: TGCGCCAGCAGCCAAGATCTAACGGACTCCTACAATGAGCAGTTCTTC

D gene: -
V gene: TRBV5-5
clone size: -
J gene: TRBJ2-1
CDR3 protein: CASSSKAGSSYNEQFF
CDR3 DNA: TGTGCCAGCAGCTCGAAGGCGGGGAGCTCCTACAATGAGCAGTTCTTC

D gene: TRBD2
V gene: TRBV5-1
clone size: -
J gene: TRBJ2-7
CDR3 protein: CASSLSGGAYEQYF
CDR3 DNA: TGCGCCAGCAGCCTCAGCGGGGGGGCCTACGAGCAGTACTTC

D gene: -
V gene: TRBV10-3
clone size: -
J gene: TRBJ2-3
CDR3 protein: CAISPGINTDTQYF
CDR3 DNA: TGTGCCATCAGCCCCGGGATTAACACAGATACGCAGTATTTT

D gene: -
V gene: TRBV11-2
clone size: once
J gene: TRBJ1-1
CDR3 protein: CASSSKNRGTEAFF
CDR3 DNA: TGTGCCAGCAGCTCAAAGAACCGGGGGACTGAAGCTTTCTTT

D gene: TRBD1
V gene: TRBV12-5
clone size: once
J gene: TRBJ2-5
CDR3 protein: CASGLPTGGLQETQYF
CDR3 DNA: TGTGCTAGTGGACTGCCGACAGGGGGCCTTCAAGAGACCCAGTACTTC

D gene: -
V gene: TRBV5-8
clone size: -
J gene: TRBJ2-5
CDR3 protein: CASSLRGFQETQYF
CDR3 DNA: TGTGCCAGCAGCTTAAGAGGATTTCAAGAGACCCAGTACTTC

D gene: -
V gene: TRBV4-1
clone size: -
J gene: TRBJ1-5
CDR3 protein: CASSQVGSNQPQHF
CDR3 DNA: TGCGCCAGCAGCCAAGTTGGGAGCAATCAGCCCCAGCATTTT

D gene: -
V gene: TRBV6-1
clone size: -
J gene: TRBJ2-2
CDR3 protein: CASSEPRDNTGELFF
CDR3 DNA: TGTGCCAGCAGTGAACCTAGAGATAACACCGGGGAGCTGTTTTTT

D gene: -
V gene: TRBV7-9
clone size: -
J gene: TRBJ1-2
CDR3 protein: CASTTGLRGYGYTF
CDR3 DNA: TGTGCCAGCACCACGGGGCTCAGGGGCTATGGCTACACCTTC

D gene: TRBD2
V gene: TRBV2
clone size: -
J gene: TRBJ2-1
CDR3 protein: CASSTTSGVWNEQFF
CDR3 DNA: TGTGCCAGCAGTACGACTAGCGGGGTTTGGAATGAGCAGTTCTTC

D gene: TRBD1
V gene: TRBV19
clone size: few
J gene: TRBJ1-5
CDR3 protein: CASSGTGGNQPQHF
CDR3 DNA: TGTGCCAGTAGTGGGACAGGGGGCAATCAGCCCCAGCATTTT

D gene: TRBD1
V gene: TRBV18
clone size: -
J gene: TRBJ1-2
CDR3 protein: CASSKDRVDGYTF
CDR3 DNA: TGTGCCAGCTCAAAGGACAGGGTAGATGGCTACACCTTC

D gene: TRBD1
V gene: TRBV6-5
clone size: -
J gene: TRBJ1-6
CDR3 protein: CASSRTGDSPLHF
CDR3 DNA: TGTGCCAGCAGTAGGACAGGGGACTCACCCCTCCACTTT